A selection of T cell receptor beta chains follows, all from one sample in a study of regulatory T cells in long-lasting Graves disease. TCRdb redid the calling of the multiplex PCR reads with MiXCR, one entry per CDR3 protein. The top ten clones hold more than 10% of a sample with fewer than 650,000 distinct CDR3 sequences, more than 15% of them seen once. The same specimen was also included in a second study, on T cells in Graves' hyperthyroidism and ophthalmopathy.

The sample in question was peripheral blood mononuclear cells (PBMCs), obtained at new diagnosis, from a patient treated with antithyroid drugs. The receptors were sampled from a man younger than 30 with Graves disease. CDR3s include the opening cysteine and the closing phenylalanine or tryptophan. A D gene is named only where the DNA matches it firmly. The size of a clone is reported for some rows only, either as once, few or many, or as a class for expanded clones.

CDR3,DNA,V,size,J,D
CASSLGSRGHEKLFF,TGTGCCAGCAGCTTGGGATCGAGGGGACATGAAAAACTGTTTTTT,TRBV5-4,few,TRBJ1-4,NA
CASSGDGLFSEKLFF,TGTGCCAGCAGTGGGGACGGTCTTTTCAGTGAAAAACTGTTTTTT,TRBV28,many,TRBJ1-4,NA
CASSPIRDRVPGGGYTF,TGTGCCAGCAGCCCCATACGGGACAGGGTTCCTGGGGGTGGCTACACCTTC,TRBV6-2/TRBV6-3,few,TRBJ1-2,TRBD1
CSAEEGARSSYEQYF,TGCAGTGCTGAGGAGGGGGCTCGGAGCTCCTACGAGCAGTACTTC,TRBV20-1,many,TRBJ2-7,NA
CSARDLGQAGEQYF,TGCAGTGCTAGAGATCTCGGACAGGCTGGCGAGCAGTACTTC,TRBV20-1,few,TRBJ2-7,TRBD1
CASSLAGPSSYNEQFF,TGTGCCAGTAGCCTAGCGGGGCCTAGCTCCTACAATGAGCAGTTCTTC,TRBV19,NA,TRBJ2-1,TRBD2
CASSPPFNYGYTF,TGTGCCAGCAGCCCACCGTTTAACTATGGCTACACCTTC,TRBV7-9,NA,TRBJ1-2,NA
CASSLGYTSTDTQYF,TGTGCCAGCAGCTTGGGCTATACTAGCACAGATACGCAGTATTTT,TRBV5-4,NA,TRBJ2-3,NA
CASSPTGGGNQPQHF,TGTGCCAGCAGTCCAACAGGGGGGGGCAATCAGCCCCAGCATTTT,TRBV6-2/TRBV6-3,many,TRBJ1-5,TRBD1
CASSSRGIIGPLEQYF,TGTGCCAGCAGTAGCAGGGGGATCATTGGGCCCCTCGAGCAGTACTTC,TRBV28,many,TRBJ2-7,TRBD1
CASSLGISGRYEQYF,TGTGCCAGCAGTTTGGGGATTAGCGGGAGGTACGAGCAGTACTTC,TRBV27,many,TRBJ2-7,TRBD2
CASSPPATPGTNEKLFF,TGTGCCAGCTCACCACCTGCTACCCCGGGAACTAATGAAAAACTGTTTTTT,TRBV18,few,TRBJ1-4,NA
CASSSPGQTFPRSAITLVGYGYTF,TGTGCCAGCAGCTCCCCGGGACAGACCTTTCCTCGCTCGGCTATCACGTTAGTGGGCTATGGCTACACCTTC,TRBV7-9,NA,TRBJ1-2,TRBD1
CAWSRGSNYGYTF,TGTGCCTGGAGTCGTGGATCTAACTATGGCTACACCTTC,TRBV30,many,TRBJ1-2,NA
CASSVLDRGTGELFF,TGTGCCAGCAGCGTACTGGACAGGGGCACCGGGGAGCTGTTTTTT,TRBV9,NA,TRBJ2-2,TRBD1
CASSFNGVRGYTF,TGTGCCAGCAGTTTCAACGGGGTGAGGGGCTACACCTTC,TRBV12-3/TRBV12-4,many,TRBJ1-2,NA
CASNRGREEKLFF,TGTGCCAGTAACAGGGGGCGGGAAGAAAAACTGTTTTTT,TRBV25-1,NA,TRBJ1-4,TRBD1
CASSLFFGRSYEQYF,TGTGCCAGCAGTTTATTTTTTGGAAGGTCCTACGAGCAGTACTTC,TRBV27,NA,TRBJ2-7,NA
CASSEVTSYEQYF,TGTGCCAGCAGTGAAGTAACAAGCTACGAGCAGTACTTC,TRBV6-1,many,TRBJ2-7,NA
CASSPGGGLNEQSF,TGTGCCAGCAGCCCAGGGGGGGGCCTCAATGAGCAGTCCTTC,TRBV13,NA,TRBJ2-1,NA
CASSQEGYYGYTF,TGTGCCAGCAGCCAAGAGGGGTACTATGGCTACACCTTC,TRBV3-1,many,TRBJ1-2,NA
CASRDWSGSNYEQYF,TGTGCCAGCAGGGATTGGAGCGGGAGTAACTACGAGCAGTACTTC,TRBV6-1,few,TRBJ2-7,TRBD2
CASSLLSPATGAYYEPYF,TGTGCCAGCAGTTTACTTTCCCCCGCGACAGGGGCGTACTACGAGCCGTACTTC,TRBV27,NA,TRBJ2-7,TRBD1
CASRVSGRAPYNEQFF,TGTGCCAGCAGAGTTAGCGGGAGGGCTCCCTACAATGAGCAGTTCTTC,TRBV6-1,few,TRBJ2-1,TRBD2
CASSLAYGTGVEQYF,TGTGCCAGCAGCTTAGCGTACGGGACAGGTGTCGAGCAGTACTTC,TRBV7-9,many,TRBJ2-7,TRBD1
CSAHSSGGQPQHF,TGCAGTGCTCATAGCTCGGGGGGGCAGCCCCAGCATTTT,TRBV20-1,many,TRBJ1-5,NA
CASSGLSGRGEQFF,TGTGCCAGCAGCGGCCTTAGCGGGAGAGGTGAGCAGTTCTTC,TRBV9,few,TRBJ2-1,TRBD2
CASSSLAPSGYSEQLF,TGTGCCAGCAGTTCGTTAGCCCCTTCGGGGTACAGTGAGCAGCTCTTC,TRBV27,NA,TRBJ2-1,NA
CASNRGSETQYF,TGTGCCAGCAACCGGGGTTCAGAGACCCAGTACTTC,TRBV7-8,NA,TRBJ2-5,NA
CASSARTGTDTQYF,TGTGCCAGCAGTGCCCGGACAGGCACAGATACGCAGTATTTT,TRBV2,NA,TRBJ2-3,NA
CASRVRGLEQYF,TGTGCCAGCAGGGTAAGGGGACTCGAGCAGTACTTC,TRBV28,few,TRBJ2-7,NA
CASGLIRGGWNEQYF,TGTGCCAGCGGCCTGATAAGGGGGGGCTGGAACGAGCAGTACTTC,TRBV28,few,TRBJ2-7,NA
CSARAGADARDTQYF,TGCAGTGCTAGAGCGGGGGCAGATGCTCGTGATACGCAGTATTTT,TRBV20-1,NA,TRBJ2-3,NA
CASSEPNAETQYF,TGTGCCAGCAGTGAACCCAACGCGGAGACCCAGTACTTC,TRBV25-1,few,TRBJ2-5,NA
CASSLFSGRNNEQFF,TGTGCCAGCAGCTTATTTAGCGGGAGAAACAATGAGCAGTTCTTC,TRBV7-8,many,TRBJ2-1,TRBD2
CASSREGDEQFF,TGTGCCAGCAGCCGGGAAGGCGATGAGCAGTTCTTC,TRBV4-2,few,TRBJ2-1,NA
CASSFTSKGTDTQYF,TGCGCCAGCAGCTTTACTAGTAAGGGCACAGATACGCAGTATTTT,TRBV5-1,NA,TRBJ2-3,NA
CASRPGRNSYEQYF,TGTGCCAGCAGACCGGGACGGAACTCCTACGAGCAGTACTTC,TRBV7-8,many,TRBJ2-7,NA
CAWDRGRGETQYF,TGTGCCTGGGACAGGGGGCGCGGGGAGACCCAGTACTTC,TRBV30,few,TRBJ2-5,TRBD1
CASSQVDRGTEAFF,TGTGCCAGCAGCCAAGTCGACAGGGGAACTGAAGCTTTCTTT,TRBV3-1,NA,TRBJ1-1,TRBD1
CASRSLAGTTDTQYF,TGTGCCAGCAGATCACTAGCGGGGACCACAGATACGCAGTATTTT,TRBV12-3/TRBV12-4,few,TRBJ2-3,TRBD2
CSAPRLVGGGDEQFF,TGCAGTGCTCCAAGACTAGTAGGGGGTGGCGATGAGCAGTTCTTC,TRBV20-1,few,TRBJ2-1,NA
CASEGNDYGYTF,TGTGCCAGCGAAGGGAACGACTATGGCTACACCTTC,TRBV2,NA,TRBJ1-2,NA
CSADGGVRETQYF,TGCAGTGCTGATGGGGGAGTGAGGGAGACCCAGTACTTC,TRBV20-1,many,TRBJ2-5,NA
CASSIPGGGTLTEAFF,TGTGCCAGTAGTATACCAGGGGGTGGAACCTTAACTGAAGCTTTCTTT,TRBV19,NA,TRBJ1-1,TRBD1
CASSLGPLYEQYF,TGTGCCAGCAGCCTGGGACCCCTCTACGAGCAGTACTTC,TRBV3-1,many,TRBJ2-7,NA
CAISAAGASYNSPLHF,TGTGCCATCAGTGCGGCCGGGGCTTCCTATAATTCACCCCTCCACTTT,TRBV10-3,few,TRBJ1-6,NA
CASSLPPVSGRAHEQYF,TGTGCCAGCAGTTTGCCTCCCGTTAGCGGGAGGGCCCACGAGCAGTACTTC,TRBV28,NA,TRBJ2-7,TRBD2
CASSARGLDTGELFF,TGTGCCAGCAGCGCCAGGGGGCTTGACACCGGGGAGCTGTTTTTT,TRBV12-3/TRBV12-4,few,TRBJ2-2,TRBD1
CASSPSPRVSTNYGYTF,TGTGCCAGCAGTCCTAGCCCCAGGGTCTCAACGAACTATGGCTACACCTTC,TRBV27,NA,TRBJ1-2,NA
CASSWGAGTNYGYTF,TGCGCCAGCAGCTGGGGTGCGGGGACTAACTATGGCTACACCTTC,TRBV5-1,NA,TRBJ1-2,NA
CSAPDALAGAYEQYF,TGCAGTGCTCCAGACGCCCTAGCGGGGGCCTACGAGCAGTACTTC,TRBV20-1,NA,TRBJ2-7,TRBD2
CASSYEAGHTDTQYF,TGTGCCAGCAGTTACGAGGCAGGGCACACAGATACGCAGTATTTT,TRBV6-2/TRBV6-3,NA,TRBJ2-3,NA
CASSRVAGARYEQYF,TGTGCCAGCAGCCGGGTAGCGGGAGCTAGGTACGAGCAGTACTTC,TRBV3-1,NA,TRBJ2-7,TRBD2
CASSTLAGGQGEQYF,TGCGCCAGCAGTACACTAGCGGGAGGGCAAGGAGAGCAGTACTTC,TRBV10-2,NA,TRBJ2-7,TRBD2
CASSPGTSGISGQYF,TGTGCCAGCAGCCCAGGGACTAGCGGGATCAGTGGCCAGTACTTC,TRBV9,few,TRBJ2-7,TRBD2
CASSYGRDKGNTEAFF,TGTGCCAGCAGTTATGGGAGGGATAAAGGGAACACTGAAGCTTTCTTT,TRBV27,few,TRBJ1-1,NA
CASADDLSTVSYEQYF,TGCGCCAGCGCAGACGATTTATCGACAGTCTCCTACGAGCAGTACTTC,TRBV5-1,many,TRBJ2-7,NA
CASSLSAGALIEAFF,TGTGCCAGCAGTTTATCGGCGGGGGCGCTGATTGAAGCTTTCTTT,TRBV27,few,TRBJ1-1,NA
CASSSQDVTSGSKNNEQFF,TGTGCCAGCAGCTCCCAAGACGTGACTAGCGGGAGTAAGAACAATGAGCAGTTCTTC,TRBV13,NA,TRBJ2-1,TRBD2